The 8 T cell receptor beta chains below all came from one sample that was sequenced in a study of blood T cell repertoires in COVID-19. Produced via immunoSEQ multiplex PCR; TCRdb's table is partial and in-frame only. The sample includes tens of thousands of clones, roughly four fifths seen only once; the top ten take roughly 29%. Material: peripheral blood. These receptors all come from a woman older than 75 with COVID-19, enrolled during active disease.

The rearrangement uses TRBV30 and TRBJ1-4; 7 bases match TRBD1. The V gene's germline CDR1 is GTSNPN and CDR2 SVGIG (reference sequence). This CDR3 spans 13 amino acids. With V trimmed by 3 bases and J by 4 bases, 2 bases remained unmatched. CDR3 sequence reads: CAWRRQGNEKLFF. The DNA for the CDR3 is TGTGCCTGGAGGAGACAGGGTAATGAAAAACTGTTTTTT.

The CDR3 DNA reads TGTGCCAGCAGTGGGCTAGTGGGTCCCACAGATACGCAGTATTTT. This translates into CASSGLVGPTDTQYF. V is TRBV2 and J is TRBJ2-3; D unclear. Germline V CDR1 and CDR2: SNHLY, FYNNEI. This CDR3 has 15 residues. Trimming stripped 4 bases from V and 2 bases from J, with 13 bases between.

The rearrangement uses TRBV7-6 and TRBJ2-3; no reliable D call. Trimming removed 5 bases from V and 8 bases from J, with 11 bases in between. The germline CDR1 and CDR2 sequences are SGHVS and FNYEAQ. The CDR3 covers 12 residues. CDR3 in amino acids: CASSLRHGTQYF. The CDR3 DNA reads as TGTGCCAGCAGCCTACGCCATGGTACGCAGTATTTT.

This chain links TRBV12-5 with TRBJ1-1; D not resolved. The CDR3 totals 12 residues. Trimming removed 4 bases from V and 11 bases from J, with 14 bases in between. In germline, CDR1 is LGHNT, CDR2 FRNRAP. DNA for the CDR3: TGTGCTAGTGGTTCTGGTTTATCGGAGGCTTTCTTT. As protein: CASGSGLSEAFF.

CDR3 DNA: TGTGCCAGCAGCTTAGTCTCGGCAGGGCTGGCATCCACTGAAGCTTTCTTT. Its protein product is CASSLVSAGLASTEAFF. This chain links TRBV7-8 with TRBJ1-1, with D tentatively TRBD1 (5 bases). The CDR3 length is 17 residues. V gave up 1 base and J gave up 4 bases, with 19 bases separating them. Germline V gene sequence: CDR1 SGHVS, CDR2 FQNEAQ.

The DNA of the CDR3 is TGTGCCAGCTCACCACCGTGGCTTCGGACAGTTGGGAAGGATGAGCAGTTCTTC. It codes for CASSPPWLRTVGKDEQFF. This chain joins TRBV18 and TRBJ2-1; D may be TRBD1 (6 bases). Trimming shortened V by 0 bases and J by 8 bases, and 23 bases separated the two germline ends. CDR1 KGHSH and CDR2 LQKENI come from the germline V gene. This CDR3 spans 18 amino acids.

This clone was seen a few times. CDR3 region: CATSDHGTILYNEQFF. DNA of the CDR3: TGTGCCACCAGTGACCACGGGACAATCCTTTACAATGAGCAGTTCTTC. The chain has TRBV24-1 and TRBJ2-1, with D perhaps matching TRBD1 (6 bases). The CDR3 extends over 16 amino acids. Trimming shortened V by 4 bases and J by 4 bases, and 16 bases separated the two germline ends. The germline CDR1 and CDR2 sequences are KGHDR and SFDVKD.

This chain connects TRBV12-3 or TRBV12-4 to TRBJ1-6; D is unresolved. V lost 7 bases and J 15 bases, leaving 16 bases between the germline ends. The CDR3 consists of 12 residues. For the CDR3, the DNA is TGTGCCAGCACCTCCCAACGAGTTCACCTCCACTTT. Translated, it gives CASTSQRVHLHF.